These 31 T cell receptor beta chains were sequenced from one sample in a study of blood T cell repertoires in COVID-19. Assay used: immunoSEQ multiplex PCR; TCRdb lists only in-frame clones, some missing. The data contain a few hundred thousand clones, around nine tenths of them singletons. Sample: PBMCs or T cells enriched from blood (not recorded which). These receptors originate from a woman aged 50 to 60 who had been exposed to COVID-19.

CDR3 in amino acids: CASSQRSEKLFF. The CDR3 DNA reads TGCGCCAGCAGTCAAAGGAGTGAAAAACTGTTTTTT. This sequence joins TRBV23-1 and TRBJ1-4; D remains ambiguous. TRBV23-1 is annotated as an ORF whose role is uncertain. Trimming left V 2 bases short and J 7 bases short, with 5 bases between. CDR3 length equals 12 residues.

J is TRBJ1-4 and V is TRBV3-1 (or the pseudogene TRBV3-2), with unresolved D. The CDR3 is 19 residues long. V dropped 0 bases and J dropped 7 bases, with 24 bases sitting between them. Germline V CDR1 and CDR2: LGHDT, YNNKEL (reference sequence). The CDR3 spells CASSQDRGLGGRRSEKLFF. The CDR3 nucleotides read TGTGCCAGCAGCCAAGATCGCGGGCTGGGCGGGAGGCGAAGTGAAAAACTGTTTTTT.

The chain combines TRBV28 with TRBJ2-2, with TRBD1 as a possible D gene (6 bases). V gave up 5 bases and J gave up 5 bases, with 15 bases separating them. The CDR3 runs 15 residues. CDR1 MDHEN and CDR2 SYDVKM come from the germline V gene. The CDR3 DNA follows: TGTGCCAGCAGTACCCCGGGGACATATACCGGGGAGCTGTTTTTT. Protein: CASSTPGTYTGELFF.

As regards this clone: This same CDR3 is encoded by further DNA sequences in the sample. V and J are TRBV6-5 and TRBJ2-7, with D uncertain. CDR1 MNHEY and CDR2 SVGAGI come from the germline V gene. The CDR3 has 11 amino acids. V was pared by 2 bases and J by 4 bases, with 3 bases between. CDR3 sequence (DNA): TGTGCCAGCAGTTACCATTACGAGCAGTACTTC. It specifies CASSYHYEQYF.

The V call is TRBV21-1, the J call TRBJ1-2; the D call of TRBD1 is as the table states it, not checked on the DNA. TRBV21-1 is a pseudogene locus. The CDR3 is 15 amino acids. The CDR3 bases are TGTGCCAGCGGGGAGAGGGACAGTTTATCCTATGGCTACACCTTC. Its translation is CASGERDSLSYGYTF.

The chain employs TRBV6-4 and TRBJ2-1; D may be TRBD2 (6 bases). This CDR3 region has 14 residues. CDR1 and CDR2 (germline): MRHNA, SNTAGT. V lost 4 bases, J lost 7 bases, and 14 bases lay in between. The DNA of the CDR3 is TGTGCCAGCAGTGTAGAGGAGGGTCTGAATGAGCAGTTCTTC. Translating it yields CASSVEEGLNEQFF.

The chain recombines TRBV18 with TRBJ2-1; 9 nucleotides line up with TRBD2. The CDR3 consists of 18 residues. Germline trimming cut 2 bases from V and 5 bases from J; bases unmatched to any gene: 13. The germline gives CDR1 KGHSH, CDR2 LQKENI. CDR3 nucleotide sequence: TGTGCCAGCTCACCATTGGGCGGGGGGGCCTCCAACCACAATGAGCAGTTCTTC. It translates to CASSPLGGGASNHNEQFF.

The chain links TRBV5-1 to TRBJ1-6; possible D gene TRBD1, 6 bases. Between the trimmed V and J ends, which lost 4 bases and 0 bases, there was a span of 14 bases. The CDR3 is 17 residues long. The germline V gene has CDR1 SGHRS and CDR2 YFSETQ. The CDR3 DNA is TGCGCCAGCAGCGGGGGAACAGGGAGCTCCTATAATTCACCCCTCCACTTT. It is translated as CASSGGTGSSYNSPLHF.

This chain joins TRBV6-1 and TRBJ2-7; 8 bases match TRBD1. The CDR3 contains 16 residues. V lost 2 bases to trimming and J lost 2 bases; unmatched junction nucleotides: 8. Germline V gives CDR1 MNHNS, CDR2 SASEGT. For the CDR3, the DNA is TGTGCCAGCAGTGAATTGGGGGACAGGACCCCCTACGAGCAGTACTTC. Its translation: CASSELGDRTPYEQYF.

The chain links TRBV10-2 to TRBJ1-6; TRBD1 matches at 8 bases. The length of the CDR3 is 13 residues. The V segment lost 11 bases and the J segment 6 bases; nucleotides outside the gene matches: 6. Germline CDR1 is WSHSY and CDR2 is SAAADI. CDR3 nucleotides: TGCGCCGGGTCGACAGGGGTTAATTCACCCCTCCACTTT. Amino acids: CAGSTGVNSPLHF.

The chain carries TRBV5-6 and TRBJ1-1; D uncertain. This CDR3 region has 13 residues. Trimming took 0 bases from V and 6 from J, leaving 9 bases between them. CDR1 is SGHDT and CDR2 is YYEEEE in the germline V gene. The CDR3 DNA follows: TGTGCCAGCAGCTTGGTGGCAGGCTCTGAAGCTTTCTTT. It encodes CASSLVAGSEAFF.

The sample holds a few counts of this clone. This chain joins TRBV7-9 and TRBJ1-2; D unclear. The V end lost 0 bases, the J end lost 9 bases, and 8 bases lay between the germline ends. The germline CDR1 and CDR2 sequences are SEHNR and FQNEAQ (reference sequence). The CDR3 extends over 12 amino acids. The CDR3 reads CASSLATSSYTF. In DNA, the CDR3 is TGTGCCAGCAGCTTAGCCACCAGTAGCTACACCTTC.

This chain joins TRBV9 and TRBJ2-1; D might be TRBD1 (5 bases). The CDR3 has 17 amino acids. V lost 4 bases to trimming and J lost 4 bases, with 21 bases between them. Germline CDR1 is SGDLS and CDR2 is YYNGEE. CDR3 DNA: TGTGCCAGCAGCCTCCCTGCTCTACAGGATCCTTACAATGAGCAGTTCTTC. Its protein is CASSLPALQDPYNEQFF.

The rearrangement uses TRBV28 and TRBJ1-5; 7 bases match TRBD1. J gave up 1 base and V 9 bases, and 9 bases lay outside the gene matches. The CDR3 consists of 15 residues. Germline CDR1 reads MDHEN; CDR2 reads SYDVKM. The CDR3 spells CASRVSGGSNQPQHF. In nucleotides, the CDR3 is TGTGCCAGTCGAGTTTCAGGGGGGAGCAATCAGCCCCAGCATTTT.

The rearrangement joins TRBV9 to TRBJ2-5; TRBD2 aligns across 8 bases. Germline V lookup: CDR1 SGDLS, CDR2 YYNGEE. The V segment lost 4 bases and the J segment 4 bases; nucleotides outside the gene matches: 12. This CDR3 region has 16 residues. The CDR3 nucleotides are TGTGCCAGCAGCCAAGGAAGCGGGGGAGCCGTAGAGACCCAGTACTTC. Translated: CASSQGSGGAVETQYF. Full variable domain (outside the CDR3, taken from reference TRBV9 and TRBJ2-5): DSGVTQTPKHLITATGQRVTLRCSPRSGDLSVYWYQQSLDQGLQFLIQYYNGEERAKGNILERFSAQQFPDLHSELNLSSLELGDSALYFCASSQGSGGAVETQYFGPGTRLLVL.

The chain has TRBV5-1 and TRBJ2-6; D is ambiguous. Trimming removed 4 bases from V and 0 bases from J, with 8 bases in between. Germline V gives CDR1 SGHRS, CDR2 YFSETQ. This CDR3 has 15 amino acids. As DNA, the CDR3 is TGCGCCAGCAGCGCAGGCAACTCTGGGGCCAACGTCCTGACTTTC. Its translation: CASSAGNSGANVLTF.

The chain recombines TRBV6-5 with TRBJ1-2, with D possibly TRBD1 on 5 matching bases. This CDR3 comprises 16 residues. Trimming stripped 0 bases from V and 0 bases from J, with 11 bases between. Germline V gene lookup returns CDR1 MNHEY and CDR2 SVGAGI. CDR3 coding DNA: TGTGCCAGCAGTTACTCGAGGCAGGGCCCTAACTATGGCTACACCTTC. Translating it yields CASSYSRQGPNYGYTF.

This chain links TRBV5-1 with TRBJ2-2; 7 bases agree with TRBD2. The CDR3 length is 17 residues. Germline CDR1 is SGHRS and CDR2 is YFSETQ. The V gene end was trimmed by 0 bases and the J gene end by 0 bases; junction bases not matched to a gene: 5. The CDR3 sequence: CASSLVPGLSNTGELFF. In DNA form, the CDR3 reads TGCGCCAGCAGCTTGGTCCCGGGACTATCGAACACCGGGGAGCTGTTTTTT.

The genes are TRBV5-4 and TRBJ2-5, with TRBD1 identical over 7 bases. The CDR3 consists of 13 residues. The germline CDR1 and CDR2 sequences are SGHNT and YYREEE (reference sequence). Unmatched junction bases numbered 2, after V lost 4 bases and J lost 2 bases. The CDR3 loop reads CASSPRGQETQYF. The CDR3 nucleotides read TGTGCCAGCAGCCCCAGGGGGCAAGAGACCCAGTACTTC.

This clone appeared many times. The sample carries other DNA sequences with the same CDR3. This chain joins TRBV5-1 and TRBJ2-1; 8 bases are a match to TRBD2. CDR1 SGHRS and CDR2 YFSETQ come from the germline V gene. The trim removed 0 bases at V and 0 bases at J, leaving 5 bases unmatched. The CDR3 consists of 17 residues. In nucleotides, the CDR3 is TGCGCCAGCAGCTTGGAGGCTAGCGGGTCCTCCTACAATGAGCAGTTCTTC. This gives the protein CASSLEASGSSYNEQFF.

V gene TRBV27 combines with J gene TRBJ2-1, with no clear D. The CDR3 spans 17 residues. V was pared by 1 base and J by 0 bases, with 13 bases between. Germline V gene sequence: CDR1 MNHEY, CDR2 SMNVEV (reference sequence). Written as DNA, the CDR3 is TGTGCCAGCAGTTTATGGGCTGACAAAAGCTCCTACAATGAGCAGTTCTTC. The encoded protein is CASSLWADKSSYNEQFF.

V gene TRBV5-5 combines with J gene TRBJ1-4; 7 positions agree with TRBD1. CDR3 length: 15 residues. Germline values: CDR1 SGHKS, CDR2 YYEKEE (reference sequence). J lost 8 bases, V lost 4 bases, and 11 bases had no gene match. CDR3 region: CASSREGAGWEKLFF. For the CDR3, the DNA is TGTGCCAGCAGCCGGGAGGGGGCCGGGTGGGAAAAACTGTTTTTT.

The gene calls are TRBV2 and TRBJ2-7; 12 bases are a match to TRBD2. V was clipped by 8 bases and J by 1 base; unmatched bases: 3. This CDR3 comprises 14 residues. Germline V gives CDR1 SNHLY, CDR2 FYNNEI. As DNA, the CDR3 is TGTGCCAGCCAAACTAGCGGGGGGTCCTACGAGCAGTACTTC. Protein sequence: CASQTSGGSYEQYF.

This chain's CDR3 is CASSQTWDGGAGLYNEQFF. CDR3 nucleotides: TGTGCCAGCAGCCAAACCTGGGACGGGGGGGCTGGACTCTACAATGAGCAGTTCTTC. The chain uses TRBV4-2 and TRBJ2-1, with TRBD2 matching over 8 bases. The germline gives CDR1 LGHNA, CDR2 YNFKEQ. The CDR3 extends over 19 amino acids. With 2 bases clipped from V and 3 bases from J, the junction kept 15 bases outside the gene matches.

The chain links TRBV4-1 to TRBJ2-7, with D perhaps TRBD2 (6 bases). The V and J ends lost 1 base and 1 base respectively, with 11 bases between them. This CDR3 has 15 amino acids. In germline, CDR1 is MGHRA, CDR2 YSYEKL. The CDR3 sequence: CASSQVPGLSYEQYF. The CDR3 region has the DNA TGCGCCAGCAGCCAAGTTCCGGGACTGTCCTACGAGCAGTACTTC.

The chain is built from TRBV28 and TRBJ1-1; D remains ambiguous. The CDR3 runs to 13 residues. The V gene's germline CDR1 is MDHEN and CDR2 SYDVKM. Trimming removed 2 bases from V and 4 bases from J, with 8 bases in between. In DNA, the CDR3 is TGTGCCAGCAGTTTAGAGGGTGGCACTGAAGCTTTCTTT. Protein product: CASSLEGGTEAFF.

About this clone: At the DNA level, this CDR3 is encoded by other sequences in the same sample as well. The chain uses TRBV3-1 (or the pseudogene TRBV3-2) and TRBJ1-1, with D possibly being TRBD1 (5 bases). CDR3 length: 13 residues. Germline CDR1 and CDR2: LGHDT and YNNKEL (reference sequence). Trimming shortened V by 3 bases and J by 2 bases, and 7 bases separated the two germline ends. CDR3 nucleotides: TGTGCCAGCAGCCAGGGGGGAAACACTGAAGCTTTCTTT. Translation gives CASSQGGNTEAFF.

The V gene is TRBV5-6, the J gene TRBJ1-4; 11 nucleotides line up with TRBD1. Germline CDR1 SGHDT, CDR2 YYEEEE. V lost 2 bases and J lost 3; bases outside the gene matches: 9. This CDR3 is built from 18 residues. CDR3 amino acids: CASSFSGQGAWSNEKLFF. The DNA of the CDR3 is TGTGCCAGCAGCTTTTCCGGACAGGGGGCTTGGTCTAATGAAAAACTGTTTTTT.

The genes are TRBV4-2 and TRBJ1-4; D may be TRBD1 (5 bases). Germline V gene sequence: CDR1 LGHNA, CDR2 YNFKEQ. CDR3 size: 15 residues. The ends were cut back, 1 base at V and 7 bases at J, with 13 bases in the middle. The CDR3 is CASSQGMGQIEKLFF. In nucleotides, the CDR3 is TGTGCCAGCAGCCAAGGGATGGGGCAAATTGAAAAACTGTTTTTT.

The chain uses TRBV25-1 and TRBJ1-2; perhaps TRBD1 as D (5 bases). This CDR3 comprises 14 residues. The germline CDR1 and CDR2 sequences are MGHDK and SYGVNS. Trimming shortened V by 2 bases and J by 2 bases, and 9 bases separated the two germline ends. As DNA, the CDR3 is TGTGCCAGCAGTGAACCAGGGTCGAACTATGGCTACACCTTC. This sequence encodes CASSEPGSNYGYTF.

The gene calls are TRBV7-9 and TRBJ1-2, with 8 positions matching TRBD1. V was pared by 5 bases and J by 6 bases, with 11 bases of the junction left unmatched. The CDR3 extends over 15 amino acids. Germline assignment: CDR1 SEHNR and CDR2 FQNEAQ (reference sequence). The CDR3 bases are TGTGCCAGCAGCCTAGGACAGGGAATACTCGATGGCTACACCTTC. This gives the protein CASSLGQGILDGYTF.